This T cell receptor (beta chain) appears in the sequencing data of a study of brain T cells in children with intractable seizures. Study-level results: Clones missing pre-surgery may reflect undersampling of that blood sample. HCMV serostatus was not known, and viral specificity came from CDR3 similarity only.

Details on this clone: Antigen specificity is unknown. An end of the junction does not agree with germline; a read error may underlie this.

The sequenced cases were selected for having the highest brain T cell transcript signatures. In germline, CDR1 is LNHNV, CDR2 YYDKDF (reference sequence). CDR3 length equals 16 residues. The assay was immunoSEQ multiplex PCR, and TCRdb's table has in-frame clones only and misses some. The repertoire holds tens of thousands of clones, with about 93% as singletons. This receptor was identified in a girl aged 2-10 years with Rasmussen encephalitis and intractable seizures. V is TRBV15 and J is TRBJ1-6, with TRBD1 matching 7 bases. Sample: peripheral blood, taken at surgery. The CDR3 sequence: CATSRDDRDYNSPLHF. CDR3 nucleotides: TGTGCCACCAGCCGAGATGACAGGGACTATAATTCACCCCTCCACTTT.